The T cell receptor beta chain under discussion was sequenced for a study of blood T cell repertoires in COVID-19. Study in general: Samples came from the United States, Italy and Spain, spanning acute and convalescent COVID-19. In each case, the material was cDNA or gDNA derived from T cells, B-cell-depleted T cells, or PBMCs.

Authors' methods: Estimated nucleated cell counts came from reference gene primer amplification. Repertoires were generated with immunoSEQ multiplex PCR, while TCRdb's copy carries only in-frame clones and drops some. From that table come the V and J calls and clone size; the DNA was used to work out D and trimming. The repertoire has more than 200,000 clones, less than 90% of them found once; the top ten carry 4.2%. The CDR3 has 13 amino acids. The germline V and J ends were trimmed by 5 bases and 4 bases, with 11 bases remaining between them. CDR1 and CDR2 from the germline V gene are SGHVS and FNYEAQ. A note on this clone: Other DNA sequences in this specimen translate into the identical CDR3.

This clonotype originated in a man between 60 and 75 years old with acute or convalescent COVID-19. The specimen was peripheral blood. The chain joins TRBV7-6 to TRBJ1-1; TRBD1 might be the D (6 bases). The CDR3 region has the DNA TGTGCCAGCAGCCTGAGGGGGGGCACTGAAGCTTTCTTT. It specifies CASSLRGGTEAFF.